This record covers a single T cell receptor (beta chain). Study processing details: Estimates of nucleated cell counts were drawn from the amplification of reference gene primers. Sequencing was performed with immunoSEQ multiplex PCR; in TCRdb, only in-frame clones are kept and a portion is missing. V and J calls and clone size are copied from that table; D and trimming were computed from the DNA. The sample holds 300,000 to 350,000 clones, roughly 87% seen once. The data originate from a study of blood T cell repertoires in COVID-19. Study at large: T cells, B-cell-depleted T cells, or PBMCs supplied cDNA or gDNA.

The CDR3 runs 13 residues. Germline V gives CDR1 SEHNR, CDR2 FQNEAQ (reference sequence). The V end was cut by 7 bases, the J end by 8 bases, with 17 bases between. The chain joins TRBV7-9 to TRBJ1-2; D ambiguous. Sequences were obtained from peripheral blood. The receptor comes from a man younger than 35 with active or convalescent COVID-19. The chain's CDR3 is CASTPIAVSGYTF. The CDR3 DNA sequence: TGTGCCAGCACCCCTATAGCGGTATCCGGCTACACCTTC. Looking up the rest from reference TRBV7-9 and TRBJ1-2 gives the full variable domain: DTGVSQNPRHKITKRGQNVTFRCDPISEHNRLYWYRQTLGQGPEFLTYFQNEAQLEKSRLLSDRFSAERPKGSFSTLEIQRTEQGDSAMYLCASTPIAVSGYTFGSGTRLTVV.